This T cell receptor beta chain was recorded in a study of TIL therapy for anti-PD-1-resistant metastatic lung cancer. In the study overall: Tumors had a median PD-L1 proportion score of about 6.6%. Tumors carried a median roughly 1.6 non-synonymous mutations per megabase. The study, taken as a whole, reports: TIL cultures after expansion showed higher clonality and lower diversity than baseline tumor (median roughly 6% vs 31%).

In germline, CDR1 is SGDLS, CDR2 YYNGEE. V shed 4 bases, J shed 5 bases, and the junction held 13 bases outside the gene matches. This CDR3 comprises 16 residues. Stated time point: pre-treatment sample, taken before nivolumab and TIL therapy. Pleural nodules or supraclavicular lymph nodes made up most of the excised metastases sampled. This was the immunoSEQ v3 assay. Here immunoSEQ multiplex PCR was the method, and the copy in TCRdb shows in-frame clones only, minus some. Counted here are more than 9,500 clones, approximately 59% occurring once; the ten biggest clones make up 7.4%. This clone was picked up a small number of times. Its antigen is unidentified.

The chain uses TRBV9 and TRBJ2-7, with 9 positions matching TRBD2. The material sequenced was tumor tissue, taken at baseline. This receptor was identified in a person between 25 and 79 years old with non-small cell lung cancer. As DNA, the CDR3 is TGTGCCAGCAGCCCCCGCCCTAAGCGGGGGGCCCACGAGCAGTACTTC. Protein: CASSPRPKRGAHEQYF.